These 24 T cell receptor beta chains originate from one sample sequenced in a study of cytomegalovirus exposure and HLA in healthy donors. PCR was performed using 60 Vbeta and 13 Jbeta primers. The repertoire was sequenced with immunoSEQ multiplex PCR; TCRdb's copy has only in-frame clones and lacks some. The profile covers 95,000 to 150,000 clones, with about three quarters appearing a single time and approximately 30% taken by the ten largest. Material for sequencing was PBMCs. These receptors were obtained from a man in his sixties in good health and CMV-seropositive.

This chain connects TRBV4-1 to TRBJ2-7; 8 positions match TRBD2. From germline, CDR1 is MGHRA and CDR2 YSYEKL. This CDR3 is built from 15 residues. V gave up 0 bases and J gave up 4 bases; unmatched junction bases: 5. The CDR3 DNA reads TGCGCCAGCAGCCAAGAGTCCGCGGGAGGTTACGAGCAGTACTTC. Amino acid sequence: CASSQESAGGYEQYF.

This clone occurred a few times. The chain has TRBV2 and TRBJ1-6; D gene uncertain. V was shortened by 3 bases and J by 6 bases, with 12 bases between the two germline ends. Germline loops: CDR1 SNHLY, CDR2 FYNNEI. The CDR3 has 15 amino acids. Written as DNA, the CDR3 is TGTGCCAGCAGTGACCGTGCCCCGGGTAATTCACCCCTCCACTTT. Translated, it gives CASSDRAPGNSPLHF. The variable domain in full, completed from reference TRBV2 and TRBJ1-6, reads EPEVTQTPSHQVTQMGQEVILRCVPISNHLYFYWYRQILGQKVEFLVSFYNNEISEKSEIFDDQFSVERPDGSNFTLKIRSTKLEDSAMYFCASSDRAPGNSPLHFGNGTRLTVT.

The chain uses TRBV19 and TRBJ1-1; D is possibly TRBD1 (5 bases). This CDR3 region has 14 residues. V was pared by 6 bases and J by 6 bases, with 17 bases between. The germline gives CDR1 LNHDA, CDR2 SQIVND (reference sequence). The DNA for the CDR3 is TGTGCCAGTAGCTTCGGGGGAAAGGTGGCTGAAGCTTTCTTT. Amino acids: CASSFGGKVAEAFF.

In nucleotides, the CDR3 is TGTGCCAGCTCACCACCAAACAGGGGTGGTGGCTACACCTTC. Translation: CASSPPNRGGGYTF. The chain uses TRBV18 and TRBJ1-2, with TRBD1 matching over 7 bases. CDR3 length equals 14 residues. Trimming took 0 bases from V and 7 from J; bases not matched to a gene: 5. The V gene's germline CDR1 is KGHSH and CDR2 LQKENI.

V usage is TRBV7-7 and J usage is TRBJ2-5, with 9 bases matching TRBD2. Per germline, CDR1 SSHAT and CDR2 FNYEAQ (reference sequence). V lost 4 bases and J lost 5; bases outside the gene matches: 11. The length of the CDR3 is 16 residues. The CDR3 loop is CASSSHLAGSGETQYF. CDR3 nucleotide sequence: TGTGCCAGCAGCTCCCACCTAGCGGGGTCGGGGGAGACCCAGTACTTC.

The chain links TRBV28 to TRBJ1-1, with unresolved D. With 6 bases removed from V and 0 bases from J, the gap between germline ends came to 14 bases. The CDR3 runs 15 residues. Germline V gene sequence: CDR1 MDHEN, CDR2 SYDVKM. The CDR3: CASSPGPYMNTEAFF. The CDR3, as DNA: TGTGCCAGCAGCCCAGGCCCCTACATGAACACTGAAGCTTTCTTT.

This clone was picked up a small number of times. This rearrangement joins TRBV19 to TRBJ1-1, with D maybe TRBD1 (5 bases). Germline assignment: CDR1 LNHDA and CDR2 SQIVND (reference sequence). This CDR3 spans 12 amino acids. The V end lost 6 bases, the J end lost 1 base, and 6 bases lay between the germline ends. The CDR3 DNA sequence: TGTGCCAGTAGCGACAGGAACACTGAAGCTTTCTTT. Translating gives CASSDRNTEAFF.

The chain combines TRBV10-2 with TRBJ2-7; 9 nucleotides line up with TRBD2. Germline CDR1 reads WSHSY; CDR2 reads SAAADI. V lost 6 bases and J lost 4; bases outside the gene matches: 7. This CDR3 region has 14 residues. The CDR3 loop reads CASRFSGGSYEQYF. CDR3 coding DNA: TGCGCCAGCAGGTTTAGCGGGGGCTCATACGAGCAGTACTTC.

The chain combines TRBV5-1 with TRBJ1-3; unclear D gene. Germline values: CDR1 SGHRS, CDR2 YFSETQ. The CDR3 covers 13 residues. The germline V and J ends were trimmed by 2 bases and 3 bases, with 6 bases remaining between them. The CDR3 DNA sequence: TGCGCCAGCAGCTTCGGGGTTGGAAACACCATATATTTT. Translated: CASSFGVGNTIYF.

The genes are TRBV2 and TRBJ1-1, with a possible D match to TRBD1 (5 bases). Trimming removed 7 bases at V and 5 bases at J, with 14 bases between. CDR1 and CDR2 (germline): SNHLY, FYNNEI. The CDR3 extends over 13 amino acids. The CDR3 DNA reads as TGTGCCAGCACCCAAGGGACTCGGACTGAAGCTTTCTTT. It translates to CASTQGTRTEAFF.

The CDR3 region has the DNA TGCGCCAGCAGCTTGGCCGGGCAGGGCCCTAACTATGGCTACACCTTC. This codes for CASSLAGQGPNYGYTF. The V gene is TRBV5-1, the J gene TRBJ1-2, with a tentative D call TRBD1 (5 bases). The V gene lost 0 bases and the J gene lost 0 bases, with 12 bases spanning the gap. CDR1 and CDR2 from the germline V gene are SGHRS and YFSETQ. This CDR3 spans 16 amino acids.

This chain's CDR3 is CASRYRGPGNTIYF. The CDR3 DNA reads as TGTGCCAGCAGGTACAGGGGCCCCGGAAACACCATATATTTT. The chain combines TRBV6-6 with TRBJ1-3, with TRBD1 identical over 7 bases. The CDR3 contains 14 residues. V was clipped by 6 bases and J by 4 bases; unmatched bases: 6. The germline CDR1 and CDR2 sequences are MNHNY and SVGAGI (reference sequence).

The chain links TRBV2 to TRBJ2-2; 10 bases are shared with TRBD2. V was pared by 3 bases and J by 6 bases, with 1 base of the junction left unmatched. The CDR3 extends over 14 amino acids. Germline assignment: CDR1 SNHLY and CDR2 FYNNEI. CDR3 DNA: TGTGCCAGCAGTGAGCTAGCGGGAGCCGGGGAGCTGTTTTTT. Its translation is CASSELAGAGELFF.

The chain uses TRBV7-3 and TRBJ2-5; TRBD2 is a possible D gene (6 bases). Trimming removed 1 base from V and 4 bases from J, with 13 bases in between. The CDR3 runs 15 residues. The germline CDR1 and CDR2 sequences are SGHTA and FQGTGA. This CDR3 is CASSLKARGGETQYF. The CDR3 DNA reads TGTGCCAGCAGCTTAAAGGCCCGGGGAGGAGAGACCCAGTACTTC.

This chain links TRBV6-1 with TRBJ1-1, with 11 bases identical to TRBD1. CDR1 and CDR2 (germline): MNHNS, SASEGT. With 2 bases clipped from V and 5 bases from J, the junction kept 7 bases outside the gene matches. CDR3 size: 16 residues. CDR3 sequence (DNA): TGTGCCAGCAGTGAATATTGGGGACAGGGGGTGACTGAAGCTTTCTTT. As protein: CASSEYWGQGVTEAFF.

This chain connects TRBV5-1 to TRBJ1-1; D might be TRBD1 (6 bases). The V end lost 1 base, the J end lost 4 bases, and 14 bases lay between the germline ends. CDR3 length equals 15 residues. Germline V lookup: CDR1 SGHRS, CDR2 YFSETQ. CDR3 region: CASSLTGSKSTEAFF. The CDR3 DNA follows: TGCGCCAGCAGCTTGACAGGGAGCAAAAGCACTGAAGCTTTCTTT.

The chain carries TRBV2 and TRBJ1-2; D is undetermined. CDR3 size: 14 residues. Germline V gives CDR1 SNHLY, CDR2 FYNNEI. Trimming cost V 4 bases and J 8 bases, with 17 bases left between them. CDR3 coding DNA: TGTGCCAGCAGTGGTCCCGGGAGGGCCCGGGGCTACACCTTC. It translates to CASSGPGRARGYTF.

This chain links TRBV9 with TRBJ2-3; 7 bases agree with TRBD1. In germline, CDR1 is SGDLS, CDR2 YYNGEE. The CDR3 runs 15 residues. V was clipped by 3 bases and J by 2 bases; unmatched bases: 6. The CDR3, as DNA: TGTGCCAGCAGCGGCTCCGGGACAGACACAGATACGCAGTATTTT. Translating it yields CASSGSGTDTDTQYF.

The V gene is TRBV5-1, the J gene TRBJ2-2, with a weak D call TRBD1 (5 bases). Per the germline V gene, CDR1 is SGHRS and CDR2 is YFSETQ. V dropped 1 base and J dropped 0 bases, with 13 bases sitting between them. This CDR3 region has 17 residues. CDR3 loop: CASSLTGDPSNTGELFF. The CDR3 DNA follows: TGCGCCAGCAGCTTGACAGGAGACCCCTCGAACACCGGGGAGCTGTTTTTT.

This clone was seen a few times. The chain carries TRBV5-1 and TRBJ1-1; D uncertain. This CDR3 comprises 15 residues. Germline V gene sequence: CDR1 SGHRS, CDR2 YFSETQ. Trimming cost V 0 bases and J 0 bases, with 9 bases left between them. In nucleotides, the CDR3 is TGCGCCAGCAGCTTGGCGGGGAGTATGAACACTGAAGCTTTCTTT. This sequence encodes CASSLAGSMNTEAFF.

The chain has TRBV9 and TRBJ1-3; 7 nucleotides agree with TRBD1. The V gene's germline CDR1 is SGDLS and CDR2 YYNGEE. This CDR3 contains 16 residues. J lost 0 bases, V lost 1 base, and 4 bases had no gene match. The CDR3 DNA follows: TGTGCCAGCAGCGTAAACACAGGGGCCTCTGGAAACACCATATATTTT. Translated: CASSVNTGASGNTIYF.

The genes are TRBV5-1 and TRBJ1-1, with a weak D call TRBD1 (5 bases). Looked up from germline, CDR1 is SGHRS and CDR2 is YFSETQ. This CDR3 has 14 amino acids. V gave up 4 bases and J gave up 3 bases, with 13 bases separating them. The CDR3 loop is CASSVGLGDTEAFF. In DNA, the CDR3 is TGCGCCAGCAGCGTGGGACTGGGAGACACTGAAGCTTTCTTT.

This clone appeared a single time. The chain links TRBV5-4 to TRBJ1-6; 8 bases are a match to TRBD1. The CDR3 runs 16 residues. Germline trimming cut 3 bases from V and 9 bases from J; bases unmatched to any gene: 11. Germline V gene sequence: CDR1 SGHNT, CDR2 YYREEE (reference sequence). CDR3 protein: CASSSLEGTGGSPLHF. CDR3 bases: TGTGCCAGCAGCTCCTTGGAAGGGACAGGAGGTTCACCCCTCCACTTT.

The rearrangement uses TRBV5-4 and TRBJ2-6; 8 bases fit TRBD1. V lost 0 bases to trimming and J lost 2 bases; unmatched junction nucleotides: 10. CDR1 and CDR2 (germline): SGHNT, YYREEE (reference sequence). The CDR3 extends over 19 amino acids. The CDR3 protein is CASSLVTGAQAPGANVLTF. In nucleotides, the CDR3 is TGTGCCAGCAGCTTGGTGACAGGGGCTCAGGCCCCTGGGGCCAACGTCCTGACTTTC.